The text below deals with one T cell receptor (beta chain). The data derive from a study of cytomegalovirus exposure and HLA in healthy donors. Study-level background: It was reported in a later analysis that the 120 or so validation repertoires used the same platform as the 666 first-cohort repertoires.

Clones were sequenced by immunoSEQ multiplex PCR, and TCRdb holds only the in-frame ones, with some missing. In the table there are 150,000 or so clones, around 83% of which are singletons. Deletions cut 5 bases from V and 3 bases from J, with 11 bases between. This CDR3 region has 13 residues. Germline V gene data show CDR1 as GTSNPN and CDR2 as SVGIG (reference sequence). The source of this sequence is a human donor in good health. What was sequenced was PBMCs. This rearrangement joins TRBV30 to TRBJ1-3; D unclear. This chain's CDR3 is CAWRLAVGNTIYF. The CDR3 region has the DNA TGTGCCTGGCGCCTGGCGGTTGGAAACACCATATATTTT.